These 11 T cell receptor beta chains originate from one sample sequenced in a study of T cell responses to AZD1222 COVID-19 vaccine. Data came from immunoSEQ multiplex PCR; TCRdb stores just in-frame clones and leaves some out. The sample consists of around 94,000 clones, 88% of them appearing once. The sequencing here drew on peripheral blood, taken on day 0 of AZD1222 vaccination. All receptors come from an adult in good health.

The V gene is TRBV2, the J gene TRBJ2-5, with D tentatively TRBD1 (5 bases). Germline CDR1 reads SNHLY; CDR2 reads FYNNEI. This CDR3 is 12 amino acids long. Trimming took 4 bases from V and 4 from J, leaving 7 bases between them. In DNA form, the CDR3 reads TGTGCCAGCAGTGCCCAGGGAGAGACCCAGTACTTC. This codes for CASSAQGETQYF.

V usage is TRBV10-3 and J usage is TRBJ2-7; the match to TRBD1 covers 8 bases. The V gene's germline CDR1 is ENHRY and CDR2 SYGVKD. J lost 3 bases, V lost 5 bases, and 6 bases had no gene match. This CDR3 comprises 14 residues. The CDR3 coding sequence is TGTGCCATCAGTCCACAGGGGGAGTTCTACGAGCAGTACTTC. This encodes CAISPQGEFYEQYF.

The V call is TRBV6-5, the J call TRBJ1-1; unclear D gene. CDR3 length: 13 amino acids. Trimming stripped 6 bases from V and 1 base from J, with 9 bases between. Germline-derived CDR1 and CDR2 are MNHEY and SVGAGI. The CDR3, as DNA: TGTGCCAGCAGCTGGACGAGGAACACTGAAGCTTTCTTT. Translated, it gives CASSWTRNTEAFF.

V gene TRBV7-3 combines with J gene TRBJ2-5; 13 nucleotides agree with TRBD2. Germline V CDR1 and CDR2: SGHTA, FQGTGA. V lost 3 bases and J lost 5; bases outside the gene matches: 3. This CDR3 comprises 15 residues. The CDR3, as DNA: TGTGCCAGCAGCTTCGGACTAGCGGGGGATGAGACCCAGTACTTC. Translating gives CASSFGLAGDETQYF.

The rearrangement joins TRBV4-2 to TRBJ1-1; 7 bases fit TRBD1. CDR1 LGHNA and CDR2 YNFKEQ come from the germline V gene. The CDR3 totals 16 residues. V was pared by 0 bases and J by 0 bases, with 4 bases of the junction left unmatched. The CDR3 DNA is TGTGCCAGCAGCCAAGACCCGGGACAGTTGAACACTGAAGCTTTCTTT. Its translation: CASSQDPGQLNTEAFF.

The chain is built from TRBV6-5 and TRBJ2-1; TRBD1 might be the D (6 bases). V shed 6 bases and J shed 4 bases, with 13 bases lying between them. Looked up from germline, CDR1 is MNHEY and CDR2 is SVGAGI. The CDR3 covers 14 residues. The CDR3 region has the DNA TGTGCCAGCAGGTCCGGGACACGTTACAATGAGCAGTTCTTC. Translated, it gives CASRSGTRYNEQFF.

This clone was picked up a small number of times. This chain connects TRBV6-4 to TRBJ2-3; maybe TRBD2 (6 bases). Looked up from germline, CDR1 is MRHNA and CDR2 is SNTAGT. The ends were cut back, 3 bases at V and 1 base at J, with 8 bases in the middle. This CDR3 is built from 14 residues. CDR3 coding DNA: TGTGCCAGCAGTGATGGCGGGGGCACAGATACGCAGTATTTT. This codes for CASSDGGGTDTQYF.

This rearrangement joins TRBV3-1 (or the pseudogene TRBV3-2) to TRBJ1-2; D gene unclear. This CDR3 spans 14 amino acids. The V gene's germline CDR1 is LGHDT and CDR2 YNNKEL (reference sequence). V lost 6 bases and J 2 bases, leaving 13 bases between the germline ends. CDR3 sequence: CASSPTLGNYGYTF. Here the CDR3 DNA reads TGTGCCAGCAGTCCTACCCTGGGGAACTATGGCTACACCTTC.

V gene TRBV4-1 combines with J gene TRBJ1-2; TRBD1 aligns across 8 bases. CDR3 length equals 15 residues. Losses at the gene ends were 4 bases for V and 1 base for J; bases not matched to a gene: 5. Germline-derived CDR1 and CDR2 are MGHRA and YSYEKL. The CDR3 region has the DNA TGCGCCAGCAGCCCCCAAGGACAGGGTAACTATGGCTACACCTTC. This gives the protein CASSPQGQGNYGYTF.

The chain carries TRBV7-2 and TRBJ1-4; no clear D. The germline V gene encodes CDR1 SGHTA and CDR2 FQGNSA. Trimming took 3 bases from V and 0 from J, leaving 17 bases between them. This CDR3 has 18 residues. CDR3 coding DNA: TGTGCCAGCAGCTTTCGAGGGCGGGGAGTTGCAACTAATGAAAAACTGTTTTTT. It specifies CASSFRGRGVATNEKLFF. Variable domain in full (rest from reference TRBV7-2 and TRBJ1-4): GAGVSQSPSNKVTEKGKDVELRCDPISGHTALYWYRQSLGQGLEFLIYFQGNSAPDKSGLPSDRFSAERTGGSVSTLTIQRTQQEDSAVYLCASSFRGRGVATNEKLFFGSGTQLSVL.

The chain has TRBV5-6 and TRBJ2-5, with 10 bases identical to TRBD2. J gave up 4 bases and V 2 bases, and 2 bases lay outside the gene matches. The CDR3 covers 14 residues. Germline V gene sequence: CDR1 SGHDT, CDR2 YYEEEE. DNA for the CDR3: TGTGCCAGCAGCTTTAGCGGGGGGAGAGAGACCCAGTACTTC. Amino acid sequence: CASSFSGGRETQYF.